This is a list of T cell receptor beta chains from one sample in a study of T-cell reconstitution after alpha-beta-depleted transplantation in children. TCRdb itself ran the PCR reads through MiXCR, one entry per CDR3 protein. Counted here are around 480,000 distinct CDR3 sequences, over 25% occurring once; the ten biggest clones make up 2% to 2.5%. The material sequenced was PBMCs from the stem cell graft donor, taken from the stem cell graft. These receptors all come from a human donor who donated a stem cell graft to a child with aplastic anemia. Both conserved end residues are part of each CDR3. Each record gives: V gene, J gene, D gene, clone size, CDR3 DNA, CDR3 protein. D genes are given only for firm matches. Size is omitted from some rows. Given values are once, few, many or a class for expanded clones.

v_call: TRBV12-3/TRBV12-4
j_call: TRBJ1-2
d_call: NA
clone_size: NA
cdr3_nt: TGTGCCAGCAGTTTAGCAGGGGAGTCTGGCTACACCTTC
cdr3_aa: CASSLAGESGYTF

v_call: TRBV5-1
j_call: TRBJ2-2
d_call: TRBD2
clone_size: NA
cdr3_nt: TGCGCCAGCAGCCTCCTTACCGGGACTAGCGGGAGAGTACACGGGGAGCTGTTTTTT
cdr3_aa: CASSLLTGTSGRVHGELFF

v_call: TRBV30
j_call: TRBJ1-5
d_call: NA
clone_size: NA
cdr3_nt: TGTGCCTGGAGTGTAAGCGGGCTCGATCAGCCCCAGCATTTT
cdr3_aa: CAWSVSGLDQPQHF

v_call: TRBV2
j_call: TRBJ2-1
d_call: NA
clone_size: NA
cdr3_nt: TGTGCCAGCAGACTCGAATCGGGGTCCTACAATGAGCAGTTCTTC
cdr3_aa: CASRLESGSYNEQFF

v_call: TRBV4-3
j_call: TRBJ2-3
d_call: TRBD2
clone_size: NA
cdr3_nt: TGCGCCAGCAGCCAAGAGACTAGCGGTTTTCACACAGATACGCAGTATTTT
cdr3_aa: CASSQETSGFHTDTQYF

v_call: TRBV27
j_call: TRBJ2-1
d_call: NA
clone_size: NA
cdr3_nt: TGTGCCAGCAGTCCGGCCTGGGGTTCGTACAATGAGCAGTTCTTC
cdr3_aa: CASSPAWGSYNEQFF

v_call: TRBV6-2/TRBV6-3
j_call: TRBJ2-3
d_call: TRBD2
clone_size: few
cdr3_nt: TGTGCCAGCAGTAGCGGGAGGGCCACAGATACGCAGTATTTT
cdr3_aa: CASSSGRATDTQYF

v_call: TRBV3-1
j_call: TRBJ1-2
d_call: TRBD1
clone_size: few
cdr3_nt: TGTGCCACCGAGACTCAGGGAGGGGGCAATGGTGGCTACACCTTC
cdr3_aa: CATETQGGGNGGYTF

v_call: TRBV6-8
j_call: TRBJ1-5
d_call: TRBD1
clone_size: many
cdr3_nt: TGTGCCAGTGAAACCGGGACAGGGACGAACTTGAGCAATCAGCCCCAGCATTTT
cdr3_aa: CASETGTGTNLSNQPQHF

v_call: TRBV20-1
j_call: TRBJ1-4
d_call: NA
clone_size: NA
cdr3_nt: TGCAGTGCTAGAGGGACAGCAGCAGAGTCTGAAAAACTGTTTTTT
cdr3_aa: CSARGTAAESEKLFF

v_call: TRBV5-1
j_call: TRBJ2-4
d_call: TRBD1
clone_size: NA
cdr3_nt: TGCGCCAGCAGCGGGACAGGGCGGAACATTCAGTACTTC
cdr3_aa: CASSGTGRNIQYF

v_call: TRBV28
j_call: TRBJ1-3
d_call: NA
clone_size: once
cdr3_nt: TGTGCCAGCAGCCGGTCCTGGACAAACCCTGGAAACACCATATATTTT
cdr3_aa: CASSRSWTNPGNTIYF

v_call: TRBV7-9
j_call: TRBJ1-5
d_call: TRBD1
clone_size: NA
cdr3_nt: TGTGCCAGCAGCTCCGGACAGGCCAATCAGCCCCAGCATTTT
cdr3_aa: CASSSGQANQPQHF

v_call: TRBV6-1
j_call: TRBJ2-1
d_call: TRBD2
clone_size: NA
cdr3_nt: TGTGCCAGCACCAAGACTAGCGGAGTCTCCTACAATGAGCAGTTCTTC
cdr3_aa: CASTKTSGVSYNEQFF

v_call: TRBV29-1
j_call: TRBJ2-3
d_call: NA
clone_size: NA
cdr3_nt: TGCAGCCATAAGGGGCCCACCACAGATACGCAGTATTTT
cdr3_aa: CSHKGPTTDTQYF

v_call: TRBV7-2
j_call: TRBJ2-1
d_call: TRBD2
clone_size: NA
cdr3_nt: TGTGCCAGCAGCTTAGCGCGGGCTAGCGGGTCCAATGAGCAGTTCTTC
cdr3_aa: CASSLARASGSNEQFF

v_call: TRBV28
j_call: TRBJ2-2
d_call: NA
clone_size: NA
cdr3_nt: TGTGCCAGCTCTCCGCCGGGGGAAACGGCCGGGGAGCTGTTTTTT
cdr3_aa: CASSPPGETAGELFF

v_call: TRBV7-3
j_call: TRBJ2-1
d_call: NA
clone_size: NA
cdr3_nt: TGTGCCAGCAGCTTAACGCCCGGAGGGCCGGAGGTCTTC
cdr3_aa: CASSLTPGGPEVF

v_call: TRBV20-1
j_call: TRBJ1-3
d_call: NA
clone_size: NA
cdr3_nt: TGCAGTGCTAGAGACCATTCTGGAAACACCATATATTTT
cdr3_aa: CSARDHSGNTIYF

v_call: TRBV30
j_call: TRBJ1-2
d_call: NA
clone_size: NA
cdr3_nt: TGTGCCTGGAGTGTACGCCAGGCGGGTGGCTACACCTTC
cdr3_aa: CAWSVRQAGGYTF

v_call: TRBV20-1
j_call: TRBJ2-7
d_call: NA
clone_size: NA
cdr3_nt: TGCAGTGCTCTTCCCCAGGGGTTCGAGCAGTACTTC
cdr3_aa: CSALPQGFEQYF

v_call: TRBV7-2
j_call: TRBJ1-1
d_call: NA
clone_size: NA
cdr3_nt: TGTGCCAGCAGATCCCGGACCGGTGGTGACACTGAAGCTTTCTTT
cdr3_aa: CASRSRTGGDTEAFF

v_call: TRBV15
j_call: TRBJ1-2
d_call: TRBD1
clone_size: NA
cdr3_nt: TGTGCCACCAGCAGAGAAGGAGACAGGGCCTATGGCTACACCTTC
cdr3_aa: CATSREGDRAYGYTF

v_call: TRBV20-1
j_call: TRBJ2-1
d_call: NA
clone_size: few
cdr3_nt: TGCAGTGCTAGAGAGACCAGCAGCAATGAGCAGTTCTTC
cdr3_aa: CSARETSSNEQFF

v_call: TRBV24-1
j_call: TRBJ2-5
d_call: TRBD1
clone_size: few
cdr3_nt: TGTGCCACCAGTGATTCCCGGGACAGGCCAGAGACCCAGTACTTC
cdr3_aa: CATSDSRDRPETQYF

v_call: TRBV20-1
j_call: TRBJ1-1
d_call: NA
clone_size: NA
cdr3_nt: TGCAGTGCTCGAACTAATAGGGCTTTCTTT
cdr3_aa: CSARTNRAFF

v_call: TRBV19
j_call: TRBJ1-2
d_call: NA
clone_size: few
cdr3_nt: TGTGCCAGTAGGGTTAACTATGGCTACACCTTC
cdr3_aa: CASRVNYGYTF

v_call: TRBV7-9
j_call: TRBJ2-5
d_call: NA
clone_size: few
cdr3_nt: TGTGCCAGCAGCTTTAGCCAAGAGACCCAGTACTTC
cdr3_aa: CASSFSQETQYF

v_call: TRBV29-1
j_call: TRBJ1-1
d_call: NA
clone_size: few
cdr3_nt: TGCAGCGTTTTAGGTTTCACAGGTAACACTGAAGCTTTCTTT
cdr3_aa: CSVLGFTGNTEAFF

v_call: TRBV29-1
j_call: TRBJ2-3
d_call: NA
clone_size: NA
cdr3_nt: TGCAGCGAAGGCGGGAAAAGCACAGATACGCAGTATTTT
cdr3_aa: CSEGGKSTDTQYF

v_call: TRBV5-1
j_call: TRBJ2-1
d_call: TRBD2
clone_size: NA
cdr3_nt: TGCGCCAGCAGCTTCCGGACTAGCGGGAGTTATGAGCAGTTCTTC
cdr3_aa: CASSFRTSGSYEQFF

v_call: TRBV11-3
j_call: TRBJ1-1
d_call: NA
clone_size: NA
cdr3_nt: TGTGCCAGCAGCTTAGTGCCGGGAGGTCCTGAAGCTTTCTTT
cdr3_aa: CASSLVPGGPEAFF

v_call: TRBV29-1
j_call: TRBJ1-2
d_call: TRBD1
clone_size: few
cdr3_nt: TGCAGCGTTGAAGATCCCAGGACAGGGGGCTACACCTTC
cdr3_aa: CSVEDPRTGGYTF

v_call: TRBV6-2/TRBV6-3
j_call: TRBJ1-5
d_call: NA
clone_size: few
cdr3_nt: TGTGCCAGCAGTTACGAGGGGGGTAGACAGGCCCAGCATTTT
cdr3_aa: CASSYEGGRQAQHF

v_call: TRBV28
j_call: TRBJ2-5
d_call: NA
clone_size: NA
cdr3_nt: TGTGCCAGCTCCGAGGTTGCGGAGACCCAGTACTTC
cdr3_aa: CASSEVAETQYF